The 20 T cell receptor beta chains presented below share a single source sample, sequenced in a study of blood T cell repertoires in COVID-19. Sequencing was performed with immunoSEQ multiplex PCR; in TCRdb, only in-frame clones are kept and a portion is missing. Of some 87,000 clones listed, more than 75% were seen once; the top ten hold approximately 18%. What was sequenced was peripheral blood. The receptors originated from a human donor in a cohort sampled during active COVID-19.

CDR3 sequence: CASSPGLAGAYEQYF. The CDR3 DNA reads TGTGCCAGCAGCCCCGGACTAGCGGGGGCCTACGAGCAGTACTTC. This chain joins TRBV3-1 (or the pseudogene TRBV3-2) and TRBJ2-7, with 13 bases lining up with TRBD2. CDR1 and CDR2 (germline): LGHDT, YNNKEL (reference sequence). The CDR3 is 15 amino acids. V was clipped by 4 bases and J by 2 bases; unmatched bases: 2.

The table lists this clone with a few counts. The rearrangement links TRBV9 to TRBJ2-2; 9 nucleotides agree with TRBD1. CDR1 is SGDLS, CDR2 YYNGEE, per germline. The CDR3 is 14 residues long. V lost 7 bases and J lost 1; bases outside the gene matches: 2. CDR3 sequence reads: CASSGQGNTGELFF. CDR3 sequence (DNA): TGTGCCAGCTCGGGACAGGGGAACACCGGGGAGCTGTTTTTT.

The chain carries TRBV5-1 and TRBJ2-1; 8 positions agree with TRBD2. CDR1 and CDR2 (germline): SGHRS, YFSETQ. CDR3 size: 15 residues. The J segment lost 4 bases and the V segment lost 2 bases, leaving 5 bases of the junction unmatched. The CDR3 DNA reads TGCGCCAGCAGCTTACTAGCGGAACCTTACAATGAGCAGTTCTTC. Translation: CASSLLAEPYNEQFF.

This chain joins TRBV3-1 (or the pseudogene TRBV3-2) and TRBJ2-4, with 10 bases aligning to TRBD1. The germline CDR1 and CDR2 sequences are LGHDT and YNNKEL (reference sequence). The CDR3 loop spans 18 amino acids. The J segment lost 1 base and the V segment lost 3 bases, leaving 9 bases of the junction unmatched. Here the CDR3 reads CASSHGQGVSWAKNIQYF. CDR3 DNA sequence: TGTGCCAGCAGCCACGGACAGGGGGTGAGTTGGGCCAAAAACATTCAGTACTTC.

The CDR3 DNA is TGTGCCAGCAGCTCGCCCAGGGAAAGAGCGGAGCAGTACTTC. Its translation is CASSSPRERAEQYF. The chain is built from TRBV7-2 and TRBJ2-7; maybe TRBD1 (5 bases). The CDR3 is made up of 14 amino acids. The germline CDR1 and CDR2 sequences are SGHTA and FQGNSA. V was pared by 4 bases and J by 7 bases, with 17 bases between.

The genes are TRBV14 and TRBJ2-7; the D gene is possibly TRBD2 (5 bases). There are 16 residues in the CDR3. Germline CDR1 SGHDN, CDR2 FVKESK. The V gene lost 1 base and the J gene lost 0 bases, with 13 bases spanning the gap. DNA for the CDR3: TGTGCCAGCAGCCAAGCCCCAGGACTGTTCTCCTACGAGCAGTACTTC. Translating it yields CASSQAPGLFSYEQYF.

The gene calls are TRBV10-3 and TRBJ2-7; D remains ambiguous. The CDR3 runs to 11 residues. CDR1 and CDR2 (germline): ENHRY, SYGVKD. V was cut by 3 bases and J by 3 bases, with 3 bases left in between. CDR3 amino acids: CAISDGYEQYF. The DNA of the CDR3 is TGTGCCATCAGTGACGGCTACGAGCAGTACTTC.

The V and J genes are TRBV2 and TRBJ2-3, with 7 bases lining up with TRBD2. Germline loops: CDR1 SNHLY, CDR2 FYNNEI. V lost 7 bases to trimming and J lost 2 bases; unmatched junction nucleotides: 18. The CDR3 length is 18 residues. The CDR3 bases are TGTGCCAGCACACGGGAGGCCATTGCTGAACCCTCCACAGATACGCAGTATTTT. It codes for CASTREAIAEPSTDTQYF.

CDR3 residues: CASSSAGEPQHF. As DNA, the CDR3 is TGTGCCAGCAGTTCCGCGGGAGAGCCCCAGCATTTT. The chain couples TRBV6-5 to TRBJ1-5; D is unresolved. The germline V gene encodes CDR1 MNHEY and CDR2 SVGAGI. Trimming shortened V by 4 bases and J by 8 bases, and 9 bases separated the two germline ends. The CDR3 covers 12 residues.

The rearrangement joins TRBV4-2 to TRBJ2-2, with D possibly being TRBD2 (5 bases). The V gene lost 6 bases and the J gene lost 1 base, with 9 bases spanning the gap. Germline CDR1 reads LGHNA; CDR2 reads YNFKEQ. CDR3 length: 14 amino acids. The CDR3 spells CASRRAGNTGELFF. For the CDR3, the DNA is TGTGCCAGCAGGCGTGCGGGGAACACCGGGGAGCTGTTTTTT.

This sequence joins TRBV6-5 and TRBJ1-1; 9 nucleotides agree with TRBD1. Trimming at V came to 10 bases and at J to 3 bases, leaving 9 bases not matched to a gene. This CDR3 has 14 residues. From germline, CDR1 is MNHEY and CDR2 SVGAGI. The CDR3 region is CATKTQGADTEAFF. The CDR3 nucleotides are TGTGCCACCAAAACACAGGGGGCGGACACTGAAGCTTTCTTT.

The CDR3 coding sequence is TGTGCTAGTTCTTATACCTACACAGATACGCAGTATTTT. Protein product: CASSYTYTDTQYF. The V gene is TRBV12-5, the J gene TRBJ2-3; no clear D gene. The ends were cut back, 8 bases at V and 2 bases at J, with 11 bases in the middle. CDR1 and CDR2 (germline): LGHNT, FRNRAP. The CDR3 is 13 residues long.

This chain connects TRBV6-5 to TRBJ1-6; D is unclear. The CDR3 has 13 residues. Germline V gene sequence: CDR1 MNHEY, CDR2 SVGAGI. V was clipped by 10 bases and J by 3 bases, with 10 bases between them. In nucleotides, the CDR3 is TGTGCCACCCGCCGGGACTATAATTCACCCCTCCACTTT. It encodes CATRRDYNSPLHF.

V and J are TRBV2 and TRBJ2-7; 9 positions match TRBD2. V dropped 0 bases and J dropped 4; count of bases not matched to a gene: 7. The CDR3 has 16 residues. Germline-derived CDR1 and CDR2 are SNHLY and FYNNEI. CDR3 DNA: TGTGCCAGCAGTGAAGCGAGGACGGCGGGGGGGTACGAGCAGTACTTC. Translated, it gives CASSEARTAGGYEQYF.

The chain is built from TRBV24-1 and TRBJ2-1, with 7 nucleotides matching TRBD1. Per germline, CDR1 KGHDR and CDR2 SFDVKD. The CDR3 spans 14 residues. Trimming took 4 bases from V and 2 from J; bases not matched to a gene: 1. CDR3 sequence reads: CATSEGTAYNEQFF. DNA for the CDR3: TGTGCCACCAGTGAGGGGACAGCCTACAATGAGCAGTTCTTC.

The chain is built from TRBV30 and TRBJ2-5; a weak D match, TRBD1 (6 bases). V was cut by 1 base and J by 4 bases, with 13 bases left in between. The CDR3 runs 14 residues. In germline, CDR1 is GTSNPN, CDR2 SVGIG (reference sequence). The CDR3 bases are TGTGCCTGGAGTGAACTGGGACACTCAGAGACCCAGTACTTC. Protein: CAWSELGHSETQYF. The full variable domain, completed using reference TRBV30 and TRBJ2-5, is SQTIHQWPATLVQPVGSPLSLECTVEGTSNPNLYWYRQAAGRGLQLLFYSVGIGQISSEVPQNLSASRPQDRQFILSSKKLLLSDSGFYLCAWSELGHSETQYFGPGTRLLVL.

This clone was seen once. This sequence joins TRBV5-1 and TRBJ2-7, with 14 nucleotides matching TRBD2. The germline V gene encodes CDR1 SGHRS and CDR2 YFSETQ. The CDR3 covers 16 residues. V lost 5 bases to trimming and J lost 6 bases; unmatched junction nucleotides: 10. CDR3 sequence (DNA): TGCGCCAGCAGACCTATGACTAGCGGGGGGGCCTCCGAGCAGTACTTC. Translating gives CASRPMTSGGASEQYF.

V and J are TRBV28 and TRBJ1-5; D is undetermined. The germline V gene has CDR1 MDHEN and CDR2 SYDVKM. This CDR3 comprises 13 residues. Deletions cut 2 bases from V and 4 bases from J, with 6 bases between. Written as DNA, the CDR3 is TGTGCCAGCAGTTTAGTCGGGAATCAGCCCCAGCATTTT. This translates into CASSLVGNQPQHF.

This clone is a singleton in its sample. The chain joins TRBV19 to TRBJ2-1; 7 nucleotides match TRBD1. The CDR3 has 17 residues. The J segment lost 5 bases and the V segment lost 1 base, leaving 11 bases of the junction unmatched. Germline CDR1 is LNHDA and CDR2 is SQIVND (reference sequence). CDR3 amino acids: CASSIVLGQGENNEQFF. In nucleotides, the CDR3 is TGTGCCAGTAGTATAGTCCTGGGGCAGGGGGAAAACAATGAGCAGTTCTTC.

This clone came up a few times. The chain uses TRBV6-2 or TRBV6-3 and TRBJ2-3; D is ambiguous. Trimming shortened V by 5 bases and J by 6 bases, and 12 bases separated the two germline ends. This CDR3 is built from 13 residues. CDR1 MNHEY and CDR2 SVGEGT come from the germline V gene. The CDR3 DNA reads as TGTGCCAGCAGTAAACACCCGTCCGATACGCAGTATTTT. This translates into CASSKHPSDTQYF.